This entry lists 31 T cell receptor beta chains sequenced from one sample in a study of T cell responses to AZD1222 COVID-19 vaccine. The assay was immunoSEQ multiplex PCR, and TCRdb's table has in-frame clones only and misses some. The sample shows about 100,000 clones, just over 85% of them seen only once. Sequenced material: peripheral blood, taken on day 0 of AZD1222 vaccination. These receptors were taken from an adult in good health.

V is TRBV19 and J is TRBJ2-4, with 7 bases lining up with TRBD1. V shed 9 bases and J 2 bases; nucleotides not matched to a gene: 4. Germline CDR1 LNHDA, CDR2 SQIVND (reference sequence). The CDR3 spans 13 residues. In nucleotides, the CDR3 is TGTGCCAGCCAGGGACAGTCCAAAAACATTCAGTACTTC. Its translation is CASQGQSKNIQYF.

The V call is TRBV10-3, the J call TRBJ2-5; possible D gene TRBD2, 6 bases. This CDR3 comprises 15 residues. The V end was cut by 0 bases, the J end by 2 bases, with 10 bases between. The germline V gene has CDR1 ENHRY and CDR2 SYGVKD. The CDR3: CAISESASEQETQYF. CDR3 nucleotides: TGTGCCATCAGTGAGTCGGCTAGCGAGCAAGAGACCCAGTACTTC.

This chain uses TRBV25-1 with TRBJ2-5; D is perhaps TRBD1 (6 bases). From germline, CDR1 is MGHDK and CDR2 SYGVNS. V lost 1 base and J 2 bases, leaving 11 bases between the germline ends. The CDR3 runs to 15 residues. CDR3 loop: CASSESWTDQETQYF. Here the CDR3 DNA reads TGTGCCAGCAGTGAATCATGGACAGATCAAGAGACCCAGTACTTC.

The chain carries TRBV29-1 and TRBJ1-1; 11 positions agree with TRBD1. V lost 5 bases and J lost 4; bases outside the gene matches: 3. Germline V gives CDR1 SQVTM, CDR2 ANQGSEA. The CDR3 is made up of 13 amino acids. CDR3 sequence: CSVKGTGGTEAFF. CDR3 sequence (DNA): TGCAGCGTTAAAGGGACAGGGGGCACTGAAGCTTTCTTT.

V and J are TRBV29-1 and TRBJ1-1; no reliable D call. From germline, CDR1 is SQVTM and CDR2 ANQGSEA. The CDR3 contains 14 residues. Between the trimmed V and J ends, which lost 4 bases and 2 bases, there was a span of 14 bases. CDR3 bases: TGCAGCGTTGTCCGTTTCCCTCCCAACACTGAAGCTTTCTTT. It yields the protein CSVVRFPPNTEAFF.

The rearrangement uses TRBV28 and TRBJ1-3, with D possibly TRBD1 on 6 matching bases. Trimming took 6 bases from V and 1 from J, leaving 10 bases between them. The CDR3 length is 14 residues. Germline assignment: CDR1 MDHEN and CDR2 SYDVKM. The CDR3 DNA reads TGTGCCAGCAGCGTAGGGGGTTCTGGAAACACCATATATTTT. This codes for CASSVGGSGNTIYF.

V and J are TRBV15 and TRBJ1-3; weak D call: TRBD1 (6 bases). The germline gives CDR1 LNHNV, CDR2 YYDKDF (reference sequence). Between the trimmed V and J ends, which lost 3 bases and 0 bases, there was a span of 12 bases. This CDR3 has 16 residues. The CDR3 protein is CATSSRDTFSGNTIYF. The CDR3 DNA is TGTGCCACCAGCAGCCGGGACACCTTCTCTGGAAACACCATATATTTT.

V usage is TRBV4-1 and J usage is TRBJ2-5; 10 nucleotides agree with TRBD2. This CDR3 comprises 17 residues. The germline V gene has CDR1 MGHRA and CDR2 YSYEKL. The V and J ends lost 4 bases and 5 bases, in that order; junction bases with no gene match: 13. The CDR3: CASSPRSGTSVPETQYF. The CDR3 bases are TGCGCCAGCAGCCCCCGAAGTGGGACTAGCGTTCCGGAGACCCAGTACTTC.

The genes are TRBV5-1 and TRBJ2-2; D not resolved. Germline V CDR1 and CDR2: SGHRS, YFSETQ. The V end lost 1 base, the J end lost 0 bases, and 10 bases lay between the germline ends. The CDR3 consists of 16 residues. CDR3 sequence: CASSLNTDSNTGELFF. CDR3 sequence (DNA): TGCGCCAGCAGCTTGAACACAGATTCGAACACCGGGGAGCTGTTTTTT.

The chain uses TRBV6-2 or TRBV6-3 and TRBJ1-1; the D is unclear. Germline assignment: CDR1 MNHEY and CDR2 SVGEGT. V lost 0 bases, J lost 5 bases, and 7 bases lay in between. The CDR3 runs to 13 residues. Here the CDR3 reads CASSYSTRTEAFF. CDR3 nucleotides: TGTGCCAGCAGTTACTCGACAAGAACTGAAGCTTTCTTT.

The chain carries TRBV19 and TRBJ2-3; no clear D. V lost 6 bases and J lost 2, with 9 bases in between. CDR3 length: 13 amino acids. Germline V gene sequence: CDR1 LNHDA, CDR2 SQIVND (reference sequence). The CDR3 protein is CASRSLSTDTQYF. Written as DNA, the CDR3 is TGTGCCAGTAGGTCCTTGTCCACAGATACGCAGTATTTT. The full variable domain, completed using reference TRBV19 and TRBJ2-3, is DGGITQSPKYLFRKEGQNVTLSCEQNLNHDAMYWYRQDPGQGLRLIYYSQIVNDFQKGDIAEGYSVSREKKESFPLTVTSAQKNPTAFYLCASRSLSTDTQYFGPGTRLTVL.

This chain joins TRBV19 and TRBJ2-3, with 14 bases aligning to TRBD2. CDR1 LNHDA and CDR2 SQIVND come from the germline V gene (reference sequence). CDR3 length: 19 amino acids. J was trimmed by 6 bases and V by 4 bases; bases with no gene match: 15. This CDR3 is CASSTRTSGRNLKEDTQYF. Written as DNA, the CDR3 is TGTGCCAGTAGTACCCGGACTAGCGGGAGGAACCTAAAGGAGGATACGCAGTATTTT.

This clone was picked up a small number of times. V gene TRBV28 combines with J gene TRBJ2-6; TRBD2 might be the D (5 bases). Germline V gene lookup returns CDR1 MDHEN and CDR2 SYDVKM. Trimming left V 8 bases short and J 3 bases short, with 17 bases between. This CDR3 region has 16 residues. CDR3 in amino acids: CASRSRTADGANVLTF. The CDR3 DNA sequence: TGTGCCAGCCGTTCCCGAACAGCGGATGGGGCCAACGTCCTGACTTTC.

The chain has TRBV19 and TRBJ1-5, with TRBD1 as a possible D gene (5 bases). The V end lost 5 bases, the J end lost 1 base, and 12 bases lay between the germline ends. The CDR3 runs 15 residues. From germline, CDR1 is LNHDA and CDR2 SQIVND (reference sequence). The CDR3 DNA reads as TGTGCCAGTAGTCCCATCCCAGGGAGCAATCAGCCCCAGCATTTT. It specifies CASSPIPGSNQPQHF.

The chain employs TRBV5-4 and TRBJ2-3; D uncertain. The CDR3 spans 13 residues. Trimming removed 5 bases at V and 2 bases at J, with 9 bases between. Per the germline V gene, CDR1 is SGHNT and CDR2 is YYREEE (reference sequence). CDR3 loop: CASSYDSTDTQYF. CDR3 DNA: TGTGCCAGCAGTTATGACTCCACAGATACGCAGTATTTT.

The chain has TRBV30 and TRBJ1-1, with D unresolved. V lost 4 bases and J lost 1, with 10 bases in between. This CDR3 contains 13 residues. The germline gives CDR1 GTSNPN, CDR2 SVGIG (reference sequence). CDR3 nucleotide sequence: TGTGCCTGGAAAAGGACGGGGAACACTGAAGCTTTCTTT. Its protein is CAWKRTGNTEAFF.

CDR3 loop: CASSVGLMEEQYF. The CDR3 DNA follows: TGTGCCAGCAGTGTGGGACTTATGGAGGAGCAGTACTTC. The chain joins TRBV2 to TRBJ2-7; D might be TRBD2 (6 bases). CDR3 length: 13 residues. CDR1 is SNHLY and CDR2 is FYNNEI in the germline V gene. The V gene lost 4 bases and the J gene lost 7 bases, with 14 bases spanning the gap.

The chain links TRBV5-5 to TRBJ1-1; D perhaps matches TRBD1 (6 bases). In germline, CDR1 is SGHKS, CDR2 YYEKEE (reference sequence). V lost 4 bases to trimming and J lost 1 base, with 14 bases between them. The CDR3 has 15 amino acids. Written as DNA, the CDR3 is TGTGCCAGCAGCAGTCCCGGGACATCGAACACTGAAGCTTTCTTT. Its translation is CASSSPGTSNTEAFF.

The chain's CDR3 is CASSLGPLRGLNDEKLFF. The CDR3 DNA is TGCGCCAGCAGCTTGGGACCCCTACGGGGCCTGAATGATGAAAAACTGTTTTTT. The genes are TRBV5-1 and TRBJ1-4, with D perhaps matching TRBD1 (5 bases). Looked up from germline, CDR1 is SGHRS and CDR2 is YFSETQ. V was clipped by 0 bases and J by 6 bases, with 21 bases between them. This CDR3 region has 18 residues.

This clone was detected only a few times. The rearrangement uses TRBV11-2 and TRBJ2-2; D tentatively fits TRBD1 or TRBD2 (6 bases each). Germline lookup yields CDR1 SGHAT and CDR2 FQNNGV. V was shortened by 1 base and J by 4 bases, with 16 bases between the two germline ends. This CDR3 has 17 residues. The CDR3 loop reads CASSLVAGGRGTGELFF. In DNA form, the CDR3 reads TGTGCCAGCAGCTTAGTCGCCGGGGGCCGCGGCACCGGGGAGCTGTTTTTT.

The chain is built from TRBV5-1 and TRBJ2-5; 7 bases fit TRBD1. Germline CDR1 is SGHRS and CDR2 is YFSETQ. Trimming at V came to 4 bases and at J to 2 bases, leaving 11 bases not matched to a gene. This CDR3 has 16 residues. The CDR3 region is CASSVGQGTAQETQYF. The CDR3 DNA is TGCGCCAGCAGCGTGGGGCAGGGGACAGCTCAAGAGACCCAGTACTTC.

V usage is TRBV19 and J usage is TRBJ2-3, with D possibly being TRBD2 (7 bases). Trimming left V 4 bases short and J 4 bases short, with 12 bases between. The CDR3 spans 14 residues. From germline, CDR1 is LNHDA and CDR2 SQIVND (reference sequence). The CDR3, as DNA: TGTGCCAGTAGTAGAGGAGGGGGGGCAGATACGCAGTATTTT. This encodes CASSRGGGADTQYF.

This chain uses TRBV12-3 or TRBV12-4 with TRBJ1-1; the D is unclear. The CDR3 contains 13 residues. V lost 2 bases to trimming and J lost 1 base, with 5 bases between them. CDR3 in DNA: TGTGCCAGCAGTTTATCACCGAACACTGAAGCTTTCTTT. This sequence encodes CASSLSPNTEAFF.

The rearrangement links TRBV7-2 to TRBJ2-3; D could derive from TRBD1 or TRBD2 (5 bases each). V lost 1 base to trimming and J lost 1 base, with 12 bases between them. The CDR3 is made up of 16 amino acids. Germline lookup yields CDR1 SGHTA and CDR2 FQGNSA. The CDR3 DNA reads as TGTGCCAGCAGCTTAGGTGGCCTGGGGGGCACAGATACGCAGTATTTT. This codes for CASSLGGLGGTDTQYF.

The V gene is TRBV4-2, the J gene TRBJ2-2, with 7 bases aligning to TRBD1. This CDR3 contains 15 residues. V lost 0 bases to trimming and J lost 7 bases; unmatched junction nucleotides: 5. CDR1 is LGHNA, CDR2 YNFKEQ, per germline. CDR3 bases: TGTGCCAGCAGCCAAGAAACAGGGGCCGACGGGGAGCTGTTTTTT. It yields the protein CASSQETGADGELFF.

This chain joins TRBV6-2 or TRBV6-3 and TRBJ1-6, with TRBD1 matching over 8 bases. The CDR3 length is 14 residues. V lost 6 bases, J lost 7 bases, and 5 bases stayed unmatched. Germline CDR1 MNHEY, CDR2 SVGEGT. The CDR3 DNA follows: TGTGCCAGCAGCCTCGGACAGGGAAATTCACCCCTCCACTTT. The encoded protein is CASSLGQGNSPLHF.

This clone was observed a single time. V gene TRBV14 combines with J gene TRBJ1-2; D gene unclear. CDR3 size: 15 residues. V was trimmed by 0 bases and J by 4 bases, leaving 12 bases between them. Germline V gives CDR1 SGHDN, CDR2 FVKESK. The CDR3 DNA reads TGTGCCAGCAGCCAAGAGGGGAAGGGTTCCTATGGCTACACCTTC. Protein sequence: CASSQEGKGSYGYTF.

The chain couples TRBV11-2 to TRBJ1-1; D not certain. CDR3 length: 13 residues. CDR1 is SGHAT, CDR2 FQNNGV, per germline. V was shortened by 5 bases and J by 1 base, with 8 bases between the two germline ends. The CDR3: CASSQMRNTEAFF. As DNA, the CDR3 is TGTGCCAGCAGCCAAATGAGGAACACTGAAGCTTTCTTT.

The rearrangement uses TRBV30 and TRBJ1-5; D remains ambiguous. V was cut by 0 bases and J by 7 bases, with 16 bases left in between. CDR1 is GTSNPN and CDR2 is SVGIG in the germline V gene (reference sequence). The CDR3 is made up of 15 amino acids. The CDR3 coding sequence is TGTGCCTGGAGTGTCGGGCGGTTAGACTGGCAGCCCCAGCATTTT. Protein product: CAWSVGRLDWQPQHF.

The V and J genes are TRBV18 and TRBJ1-1; 7 nucleotides line up with TRBD1. This CDR3 spans 14 amino acids. J gave up 1 base and V 8 bases, and 7 bases lay outside the gene matches. The germline CDR1 and CDR2 sequences are KGHSH and LQKENI. This CDR3 reads CASGEGGANTEAFF. The CDR3 DNA follows: TGTGCCAGCGGAGAAGGGGGCGCGAACACTGAAGCTTTCTTT.

V gene TRBV24-1 combines with J gene TRBJ2-2, with a weak D call TRBD2 (5 bases). Germline V gene sequence: CDR1 KGHDR, CDR2 SFDVKD. Trimming took off 12 bases at V and 1 base at J, with 11 bases between the two ends. The CDR3 spans 13 residues. CDR3 sequence (DNA): TGTGCCTCCCAGCGGTTGAACACCGGGGAGCTGTTTTTT. It translates to CASQRLNTGELFF.